The 4 T cell receptor beta chains below all came from one sample that was sequenced in a study of cytomegalovirus exposure and HLA in healthy donors. Vbeta (60) and Jbeta (13) primers were used in the PCR. The protocol was immunoSEQ multiplex PCR, while the TCRdb copy is restricted to in-frame clones and leaves out a portion. This sample has 95,000 or so clones, with 81% found just once. The sequenced sample was PBMCs. The receptors shown here come from a woman aged 70 to 79 in good health and CMV-seropositive.

The genes are TRBV7-3 and TRBJ2-5, with D possibly being TRBD1 (6 bases). The CDR3 is 13 amino acids. Germline V gene data show CDR1 as SGHTA and CDR2 as FQGTGA. Trimming stripped 4 bases from V and 6 bases from J, with 12 bases between. The CDR3 region has the DNA TGTGCCAGCAGCTCACAGGGTAGCCAGACCCAGTACTTC. Translating gives CASSSQGSQTQYF.

The CDR3 region is CASSGTENQPQHF. CDR3 nucleotide sequence: TGTGCCAGCAGCGGAACAGAGAATCAGCCCCAGCATTTT. This chain links TRBV9 with TRBJ1-5; D remains unclear. This CDR3 has 13 amino acids. V was cut by 3 bases and J by 4 bases, with 8 bases left in between. The germline V gene encodes CDR1 SGDLS and CDR2 YYNGEE.

The chain joins TRBV7-2 to TRBJ2-7; the match to TRBD1 covers 9 bases. Germline V CDR1 and CDR2: SGHTA, FQGNSA. The CDR3 contains 12 residues. V shed 6 bases and J 7 bases; nucleotides not matched to a gene: 4. The CDR3 spells CASRQGAGEQYF. The DNA of the CDR3 is TGTGCCAGCAGACAGGGGGCGGGTGAGCAGTACTTC.

The rearrangement joins TRBV9 to TRBJ2-1; the match to TRBD2 covers 7 bases. The junction had 9 bases not matched to a gene; V was cut back by 1 base and J by 8 bases. In germline, CDR1 is SGDLS, CDR2 YYNGEE. The CDR3 runs to 15 residues. The CDR3 nucleotides read TGTGCCAGCAGCGTAAGTTTGCGGGAGTTGGATGAGCAGTTCTTC. Translated: CASSVSLRELDEQFF.